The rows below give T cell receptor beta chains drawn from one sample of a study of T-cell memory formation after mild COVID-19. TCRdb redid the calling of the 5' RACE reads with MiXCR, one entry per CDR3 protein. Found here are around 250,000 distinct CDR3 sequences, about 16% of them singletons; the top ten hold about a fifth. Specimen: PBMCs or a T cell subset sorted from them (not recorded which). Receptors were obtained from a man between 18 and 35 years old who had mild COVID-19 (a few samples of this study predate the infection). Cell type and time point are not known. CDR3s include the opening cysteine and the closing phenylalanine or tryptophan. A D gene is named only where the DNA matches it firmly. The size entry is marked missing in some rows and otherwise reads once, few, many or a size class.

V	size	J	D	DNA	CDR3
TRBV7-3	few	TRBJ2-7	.	TGTGCCAGCAGCTTGGACCCTTATTTGGAGCAGTACTTC	CASSLDPYLEQYF
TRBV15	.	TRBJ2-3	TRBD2	TGTGCCACCAGCAGGCGGGGGGAAACAGATACGCAGTATTTT	CATSRRGETDTQYF
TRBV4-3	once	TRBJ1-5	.	TGCGCCAGCAGCCAGATATGGGGGTTTAGTCAGCCCCAGCATTTT	CASSQIWGFSQPQHF
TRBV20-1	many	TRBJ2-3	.	TGCAGTGCTAGGGCTCTCTTCCCCACAGATACGCAGTATTTT	CSARALFPTDTQYF
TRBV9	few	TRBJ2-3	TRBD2	TGTGCCAGCAGCGTTGCTAGCGGGACTAGCACAGATACGCAGTATTTT	CASSVASGTSTDTQYF
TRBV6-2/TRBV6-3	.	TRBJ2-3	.	TGTGCCAGCAGTTACGAGTCAGATACGCAGTATTTT	CASSYESDTQYF
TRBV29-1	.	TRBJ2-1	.	TGCAGCGTTGTCGACACGAGCTCCTACAATGAGCAGTTCTTC	CSVVDTSSYNEQFF
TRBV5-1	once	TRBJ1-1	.	TGCGCCAGCAGCTTGGCCAACTGGGGGGGGAACACTGAAGCTTTCTTT	CASSLANWGGNTEAFF
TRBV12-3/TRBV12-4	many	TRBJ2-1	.	TGTGCCAGCAGTTGGGGGGCGTGGAATGAGCAGTTCTTC	CASSWGAWNEQFF
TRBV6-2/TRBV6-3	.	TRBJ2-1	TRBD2	TGTGCCAGCAGTCCCGACCCACTAGCGGGGGGGCCGTATGAGCAGTTCTTC	CASSPDPLAGGPYEQFF
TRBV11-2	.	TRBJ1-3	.	TGTGCCAGCAGCATTGGCAGTCTAATCTCTGGAAACACCATATATTTT	CASSIGSLISGNTIYF
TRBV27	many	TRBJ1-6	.	TGTGCCAGCATGGTGGGCTCTGTTAATTCACCCCTCCACTTT	CASMVGSVNSPLHF
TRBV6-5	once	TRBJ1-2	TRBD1	TGTGCCAGCAGTTTTGACAGGGCACTCTATGGCTACACCTTC	CASSFDRALYGYTF
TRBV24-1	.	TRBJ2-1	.	TGTGCCACCAGTGATTTGCAGGGGGAGGCCAATGAGCAGTTCTTC	CATSDLQGEANEQFF
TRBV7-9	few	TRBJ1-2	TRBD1	TGTGCCAGCAGCTTTTCAGGACAGGGGGCTTGGGGCTACACCTTC	CASSFSGQGAWGYTF
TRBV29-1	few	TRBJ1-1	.	TGCAGCGGTAGCGGGGAATTAGGAGGAGCTTTCTTT	CSGSGELGGAFF
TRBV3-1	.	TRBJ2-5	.	TGTGCCAGCAGCCAGGGCAGCCAAGAGACCCAGTACTTC	CASSQGSQETQYF
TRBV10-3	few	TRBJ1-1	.	TGTGCCATCAGTGAGATGTTCACGGGGGCTAACACTGAAGCTTTCTTT	CAISEMFTGANTEAFF
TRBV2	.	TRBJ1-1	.	TGTGCCAGCACGACAGCGGGGGGGCCCATGAACACTGAAGCTTTCTTT	CASTTAGGPMNTEAFF
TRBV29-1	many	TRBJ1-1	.	TGCAGCGCGGAAGACGGGATGAACACTGAAGCTTTCTTT	CSAEDGMNTEAFF
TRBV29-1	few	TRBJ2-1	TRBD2	TGCAGCGCAACTAGCGGGGGGCCCAATGAGCAGTTCTTC	CSATSGGPNEQFF
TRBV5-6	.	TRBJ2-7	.	TGTGCCAGCAGCTTGTCAAGTAGCTCCTACGAGCAGTACTTC	CASSLSSSSYEQYF
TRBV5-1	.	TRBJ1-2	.	TGCGCCAGCAGCTTGGGGGACGTGGGTAACTATGGCTACACCTTC	CASSLGDVGNYGYTF
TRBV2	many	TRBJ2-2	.	TGTGCCAGCAGTGACGGGACACCGGGGAACACCGGGGAGCTGTTTTTT	CASSDGTPGNTGELFF
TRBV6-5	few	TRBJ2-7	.	TGTGCCAGCAGTTACGCAGAAACCTACGAGCAGTACTTC	CASSYAETYEQYF
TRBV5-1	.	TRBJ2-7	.	TGCGCCAGCAGCAGAGAGGGCCCATACTCCTACGAGCAGTACTTC	CASSREGPYSYEQYF
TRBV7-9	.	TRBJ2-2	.	TGTGCCACGGACCGTTACACCGGGGAGCTGTTTTTT	CATDRYTGELFF